The 30 T cell receptor beta chains below come from one sample, sequenced in a study of T cells in Graves' hyperthyroidism and ophthalmopathy. What was amplified from RNA transcripts were TCR beta CDR3 regions. Using the HTBI primer set, a first-round RT-PCR was run on the TCR CDR3. MiXCR, applied by TCRdb to the multiplex PCR reads, yields one record per CDR3 protein. This sample carries hundreds of thousands of distinct CDR3 sequences, more than 14% of them seen once, and the ten largest clones take under 15%. Sample: blood. The receptor set was obtained from a woman aged 50 to 60 with Graves' ophthalmopathy.

The CDR3, as DNA: TGTGCCAGCAGTTGGAGTGGGGGTCGCAATCAGCCCCAGCATTTT. This gives the protein CASSWSGGRNQPQHF. The chain couples TRBV28 to TRBJ1-5, with D perhaps TRBD1 (5 bases). Germline values: CDR1 MDHEN, CDR2 SYDVKM. V gave up 4 bases and J gave up 2 bases, with 12 bases separating them. The CDR3 is made up of 15 amino acids.

Only a few counts were recorded for this clonotype. The chain uses TRBV6-6 and TRBJ2-1, with TRBD2 as a possible D gene (5 bases). This CDR3 comprises 18 residues. Per germline, CDR1 MNHNY and CDR2 SVGAGI (reference sequence). V lost 2 bases and J lost 3, with 20 bases in between. DNA for the CDR3: TGTGCCAGCAGTTACCGCGAGAGACTACCTAGATTCTACAATGAGCAGTTCTTC. Amino acid sequence: CASSYRERLPRFYNEQFF.

The sample holds many counts of this clonotype. J is TRBJ2-7 and V is TRBV27; D is uncertain. The V end lost 7 bases, the J end lost 3 bases, and 13 bases lay between the germline ends. Germline loops: CDR1 MNHEY, CDR2 SMNVEV (reference sequence). CDR3 length: 13 residues. CDR3 bases: TGTGCCAGCATGGGCAGGTCTGACTACGAGCAGTACTTC. Its translation: CASMGRSDYEQYF.

This clonotype was observed at least ten times. The chain joins TRBV12-3 or TRBV12-4 to TRBJ2-1, with 7 bases matching TRBD1. With 5 bases clipped from V and 1 base from J, the junction kept 5 bases outside the gene matches. The CDR3 totals 15 residues. Here the CDR3 DNA reads TGTGCCAGCAGTAAACCAGGGGGATCCTACAATGAGCAGTTCTTC. This translates into CASSKPGGSYNEQFF.

This clonotype appeared many times. The rearrangement uses TRBV7-6 and TRBJ2-2; perhaps TRBD2 as D (5 bases). The germline V and J ends were trimmed by 1 base and 4 bases, with 7 bases remaining between them. Per the germline V gene, CDR1 is SGHVS and CDR2 is FNYEAQ. The CDR3 has 14 amino acids. The CDR3 nucleotides are TGTGCCAGCAGCTTAGTCGGGATCACCGGGGAGCTGTTTTTT. Amino acid sequence: CASSLVGITGELFF. Looking up the rest from reference TRBV7-6 and TRBJ2-2 gives the full variable domain: GAGVSQSPRYKVTKRGQDVALRCDPISGHVSLYWYRQALGQGPEFLTYFNYEAQQDKSGLPNDRFSAERPEGSISTLTIQRTEQRDSAMYRCASSLVGITGELFFGEGSRLTVL.

In this sample, this clonotype turned up many times. The gene calls are TRBV20-1 and TRBJ2-7, with unresolved D. The ends were cut back, 3 bases at V and 2 bases at J, with 14 bases in the middle. This CDR3 has 14 amino acids. The germline gives CDR1 DFQATT, CDR2 SNEGSKA (reference sequence). This chain's CDR3 is CSASSRSFPYEQYF. For the CDR3, the DNA is TGCAGTGCTAGCTCTCGGAGCTTTCCCTACGAGCAGTACTTC.

This clonotype was found many times. CDR3 loop: CASSPPGLAGGRSYEQYF. The CDR3 bases are TGTGCCAGCAGTCCCCCGGGACTAGCGGGAGGACGATCCTACGAGCAGTACTTC. The rearrangement links TRBV2 to TRBJ2-7; 15 nucleotides align to TRBD2. The germline CDR1 and CDR2 sequences are SNHLY and FYNNEI. The CDR3 is 18 residues long. With V trimmed by 5 bases and J by 1 base, 9 bases remained unmatched.

This clonotype was recorded many times. This chain links TRBV7-2 with TRBJ2-1; D remains unclear. The CDR3 has 15 residues. V lost 0 bases to trimming and J lost 4 bases, with 10 bases between them. Germline lookup yields CDR1 SGHTA and CDR2 FQGNSA. CDR3 DNA sequence: TGTGCCAGCAGCTTAGCACCAACGATGTACAATGAGCAGTTCTTC. Its translation is CASSLAPTMYNEQFF.

This clonotype was picked up many times. The V gene is TRBV6-5, the J gene TRBJ2-7; possibly TRBD2 for D (6 bases). This CDR3 has 14 residues. Germline V CDR1 and CDR2: MNHEY, SVGAGI. The V end was cut by 2 bases, the J end by 2 bases, with 10 bases between. The CDR3 sequence: CASSYMAGTYEQYF. CDR3 nucleotides: TGTGCCAGCAGTTACATGGCGGGAACCTACGAGCAGTACTTC.

CDR3 sequence: CASSYSETVVYNEQFF. DNA of the CDR3: TGTGCCAGCAGTTACTCAGAGACAGTAGTCTACAATGAGCAGTTCTTC. The rearrangement uses TRBV6-5 and TRBJ2-1, with D perhaps matching TRBD1 (5 bases). The V end lost 0 bases, the J end lost 3 bases, and 12 bases lay between the germline ends. The germline CDR1 and CDR2 sequences are MNHEY and SVGAGI. This CDR3 has 16 amino acids.

Ten or more counts support this clonotype. This chain links TRBV20-1 with TRBJ2-7, with a possible D match to TRBD2 (5 bases). The CDR3 is made up of 15 amino acids. Germline values: CDR1 DFQATT, CDR2 SNEGSKA (reference sequence). The V end was cut by 3 bases, the J end by 7 bases, with 22 bases between. The CDR3 reads CSASFSSPRLREQYF. In DNA, the CDR3 is TGCAGTGCTAGTTTCTCTAGCCCGCGGCTAAGGGAGCAGTACTTC.

This clonotype was counted between two and nine times. This chain links TRBV4-3 with TRBJ2-1; 7 positions match TRBD2. V was pared by 0 bases and J by 9 bases, with 8 bases of the junction left unmatched. The CDR3 is 15 amino acids. Per the germline V gene, CDR1 is LGHNA and CDR2 is YSLEER. The CDR3 DNA reads as TGCGCCAGCAGCCAAGATCTGTCCGGGGGGAGTGAGCAGTTCTTC. Translating gives CASSQDLSGGSEQFF.

This clonotype was seen many times. This chain connects TRBV28 to TRBJ2-7, with D perhaps TRBD1 (5 bases). Germline loops: CDR1 MDHEN, CDR2 SYDVKM. V was shortened by 3 bases and J by 6 bases, with 21 bases between the two germline ends. This CDR3 contains 16 residues. CDR3 nucleotides: TGTGCCAGCAGTTTTAGTGGCGAACAGGCGACGGTCGAGCAGTACTTC. It yields the protein CASSFSGEQATVEQYF.

This clonotype was found a few times. The chain has TRBV4-1 and TRBJ1-1, with D possibly matching TRBD1 (5 bases). The germline V gene has CDR1 MGHRA and CDR2 YSYEKL. Trimming took off 0 bases at V and 0 bases at J, with 8 bases between the two ends. This CDR3 is 15 amino acids long. The CDR3 DNA is TGCGCCAGCAGCCAAGATCGACAGCTGAACACTGAAGCTTTCTTT. Protein: CASSQDRQLNTEAFF.

A single count supports this clonotype. The rearrangement links TRBV7-2 to TRBJ2-5; 8 nucleotides agree with TRBD2. Trimming removed 3 bases from V and 2 bases from J; junction bases left unmatched: 5. The CDR3 sequence is 15 residues long. CDR1 and CDR2 from the germline V gene are SGHTA and FQGNSA. The CDR3 coding sequence is TGTGCCAGCAGCTTTGGAGAGCGGGAGCAAGAGACCCAGTACTTC. As protein: CASSFGEREQETQYF. Filled out from reference TRBV7-2 and TRBJ2-5, the complete variable domain reads GAGVSQSPSNKVTEKGKDVELRCDPISGHTALYWYRQSLGQGLEFLIYFQGNSAPDKSGLPSDRFSAERTGGSVSTLTIQRTQQEDSAVYLCASSFGEREQETQYFGPGTRLLVL.

This clonotype has only a few counts. The chain links TRBV7-2 to TRBJ2-7; 8 bases match TRBD2. After removal of 5 bases from V and 3 bases from J, the junction contained 15 bases not matched to a gene. This CDR3 comprises 17 residues. The germline CDR1 and CDR2 sequences are SGHTA and FQGNSA. CDR3 DNA: TGTGCCAGCAGCCAAGTCGGGACGGGAGGGCCCCACTACGAGCAGTACTTC. This translates into CASSQVGTGGPHYEQYF.

This clonotype has at least ten counts. This chain links TRBV20-1 with TRBJ2-1; 12 bases agree with TRBD2. V trimming: 0 bases; J trimming: 6 bases; junction bases outside the gene matches: 18. The CDR3 is 20 amino acids. In germline, CDR1 is DFQATT, CDR2 SNEGSKA (reference sequence). CDR3 sequence reads: CSARDVFKVVRTSGINEQFF. The CDR3 region has the DNA TGCAGTGCTAGAGATGTATTTAAAGTGGTACGGACTAGCGGGATCAATGAGCAGTTCTTC.

The chain carries TRBV7-9 and TRBJ1-2; TRBD1 might be the D (5 bases). The germline V gene has CDR1 SEHNR and CDR2 FQNEAQ (reference sequence). V lost 4 bases and J lost 4, with 13 bases in between. The CDR3 consists of 14 residues. CDR3 sequence (DNA): TGTGCCAGCAGCTCTCCCAGGGCCCCCTATGGCTACACCTTC. This gives the protein CASSSPRAPYGYTF.

This clonotype was counted a few times. The rearrangement joins TRBV29-1 to TRBJ2-5, with D perhaps matching TRBD1 (6 bases). Germline CDR1 and CDR2: SQVTM and ANQGSEA. Trimming left V 3 bases short and J 5 bases short, with 10 bases between. The CDR3 sequence is 12 residues long. The CDR3 loop is CSVDVRGETQYF. The CDR3 coding sequence is TGCAGCGTTGATGTTAGGGGGGAGACCCAGTACTTC. Together with reference TRBV29-1 and TRBJ2-5, the CDR3 gives the full variable domain: SAVISQKPSRDICQRGTSLTIQCQVDSQVTMMFWYRQQPGQSLTLIATANQGSEATYESGFVIDKFPISRPNLTFSTLTVSNMSPEDSSIYLCSVDVRGETQYFGPGTRLLVL.

This clonotype was recorded at least ten times. The chain recombines TRBV20-1 with TRBJ1-6, with 8 bases fitting TRBD1. The CDR3 runs to 15 residues. With 0 bases clipped from V and 7 bases from J, the junction kept 5 bases outside the gene matches. Germline V gene data show CDR1 as DFQATT and CDR2 as SNEGSKA (reference sequence). The chain's CDR3 is CSARDIGQGNSPLHF. The CDR3 coding sequence is TGCAGTGCTAGAGATATTGGACAGGGAAATTCACCCCTCCACTTT.

This clonotype has ten or more counts. This rearrangement joins TRBV6-1 to TRBJ1-5; weak D call: TRBD1 (6 bases). Germline values: CDR1 MNHNS, CDR2 SASEGT. The V end was cut by 6 bases, the J end by 3 bases, with 12 bases between. The CDR3 extends over 14 amino acids. DNA for the CDR3: TGTGCCAGCAGCCCCGGGACAAACAATCAGCCCCAGCATTTT. It encodes CASSPGTNNQPQHF.

There are many counts of this clonotype. The chain employs TRBV20-1 and TRBJ2-1; 12 positions match TRBD2. This CDR3 has 19 residues. V lost 5 bases and J lost 0; bases outside the gene matches: 14. Germline V gene data show CDR1 as DFQATT and CDR2 as SNEGSKA (reference sequence). CDR3 DNA: TGCAGTGCTCGCCGACCGGGACTAGCGGGCCATACCTCCTACAATGAGCAGTTCTTC. Translated: CSARRPGLAGHTSYNEQFF.

This clonotype showed up many times. The genes are TRBV27 and TRBJ2-3; no reliable D call. This CDR3 is 13 amino acids long. Germline V gene data show CDR1 as MNHEY and CDR2 as SMNVEV (reference sequence). The ends were cut back, 1 base at V and 2 bases at J, with 4 bases in the middle. DNA of the CDR3: TGTGCCAGCAGTTTATTCCTCACAGATACGCAGTATTTT. Residues: CASSLFLTDTQYF.

This clonotype was seen at least ten times. The chain uses TRBV28 and TRBJ2-1; D not certain. The CDR3 is 13 residues long. Germline V gene data show CDR1 as MDHEN and CDR2 as SYDVKM. Trimming removed 5 bases from V and 7 bases from J, with 12 bases in between. The CDR3 DNA reads TGTGCCAGCAGTCCGCCTCCGCTTAATGAGCAGTTCTTC. This codes for CASSPPPLNEQFF.

The genes are TRBV28 and TRBJ1-4; D remains ambiguous. The V end lost 2 bases, the J end lost 3 bases, and 10 bases lay between the germline ends. The CDR3 totals 15 residues. Germline CDR1 reads MDHEN; CDR2 reads SYDVKM. In DNA form, the CDR3 reads TGTGCCAGCAGTTTAGTCCCCACAGCTAATGAAAAACTGTTTTTT. Amino acid sequence: CASSLVPTANEKLFF.

This clonotype was seen ten or more times. This rearrangement joins TRBV7-3 to TRBJ2-6; the D gene is possibly TRBD2 (7 bases). V lost 6 bases, J lost 2 bases, and 23 bases lay in between. The V gene's germline CDR1 is SGHTA and CDR2 FQGTGA. The CDR3 has 19 residues. CDR3 sequence (DNA): TGTGCCAGCAGTTATAGGGGGGCTAGCGGTCTTGCTGGGGCCAACGTCCTGACTTTC. This gives the protein CASSYRGASGLAGANVLTF.

This clonotype was recorded at least ten times. The rearrangement joins TRBV28 to TRBJ1-1; no definite D call. The CDR3 has 15 residues. Germline V gene sequence: CDR1 MDHEN, CDR2 SYDVKM. Trimming left V 5 bases short and J 2 bases short, with 15 bases between. The CDR3 spells CASSPSWKANTEAFF. The CDR3 region has the DNA TGTGCCAGCAGTCCCTCCTGGAAAGCTAACACTGAAGCTTTCTTT.

This clonotype has a count of ten or more. The chain combines TRBV2 with TRBJ2-1, with a tentative D call TRBD1 (5 bases). This CDR3 spans 17 amino acids. Trimming stripped 5 bases from V and 1 base from J, with 18 bases between. Germline V gives CDR1 SNHLY, CDR2 FYNNEI. In DNA form, the CDR3 reads TGTGCCAGCAGTAAAAAGGTGGGGCTTGGATCCTACAATGAGCAGTTCTTC. Translation: CASSKKVGLGSYNEQFF.

The chain carries TRBV7-8 and TRBJ1-6, with 8 bases identical to TRBD1. CDR1 is SGHVS, CDR2 FQNEAQ, per germline. This CDR3 region has 18 residues. J gave up 0 bases and V 3 bases, and 7 bases lay outside the gene matches. The CDR3 DNA reads as TGTGCCAGCAGCTTTCGGACAGGGACAAGCTCCTATAATTCACCCCTCCACTTT. Residues: CASSFRTGTSSYNSPLHF.

The sample holds many counts of this clonotype. The chain combines TRBV28 with TRBJ2-7; D remains ambiguous. V was shortened by 11 bases and J by 0 bases, with 17 bases between the two germline ends. This CDR3 spans 14 amino acids. CDR1 MDHEN and CDR2 SYDVKM come from the germline V gene. DNA of the CDR3: TGTGCCTCTCGAACTCCCAGTGTCTCCTACGAGCAGTACTTC. Translated, it gives CASRTPSVSYEQYF.